The entry that follows covers one T cell receptor beta chain sequence. This CDR3 comprises 16 residues. Looked up from germline, CDR1 is MGHRA and CDR2 is YSYEKL. The junction had 12 bases not matched to a gene; V was cut back by 1 base and J by 7 bases. This specimen belongs to a study of T cell changes during pregnancy in multiple sclerosis. Generated by immunoSEQ multiplex PCR, the TCRdb table keeps only in-frame clones and is missing some. Found here are about 77,000 clones, roughly 90% of them singletons; the top ten hold 1.5% to 2%. The receptor's source is a female donor with multiple sclerosis, enrolled in a pregnancy study. Source: peripheral blood, taken before pregnancy. The rearrangement joins TRBV4-1 to TRBJ1-1; 7 positions match TRBD1. The CDR3 here is CASSQAHGPQGVEAFF. As DNA, the CDR3 is TGCGCCAGCAGCCAAGCCCACGGGCCGCAGGGGGTTGAAGCTTTCTTT.